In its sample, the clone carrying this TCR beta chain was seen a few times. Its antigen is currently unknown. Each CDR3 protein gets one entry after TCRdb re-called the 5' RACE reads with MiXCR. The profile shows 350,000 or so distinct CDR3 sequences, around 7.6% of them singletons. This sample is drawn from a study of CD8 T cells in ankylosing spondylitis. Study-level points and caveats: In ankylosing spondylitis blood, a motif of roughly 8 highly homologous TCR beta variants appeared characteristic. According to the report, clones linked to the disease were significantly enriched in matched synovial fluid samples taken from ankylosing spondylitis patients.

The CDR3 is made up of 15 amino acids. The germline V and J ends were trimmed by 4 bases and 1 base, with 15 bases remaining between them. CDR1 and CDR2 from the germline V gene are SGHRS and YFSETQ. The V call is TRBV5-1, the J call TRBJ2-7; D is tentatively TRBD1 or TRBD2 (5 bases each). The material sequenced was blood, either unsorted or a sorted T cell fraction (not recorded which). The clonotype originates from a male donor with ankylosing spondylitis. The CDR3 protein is CASSRRDPDSYEQYF. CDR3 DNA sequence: TGCGCCAGCAGCCGCAGGGACCCCGATTCCTACGAGCAGTACTTC.